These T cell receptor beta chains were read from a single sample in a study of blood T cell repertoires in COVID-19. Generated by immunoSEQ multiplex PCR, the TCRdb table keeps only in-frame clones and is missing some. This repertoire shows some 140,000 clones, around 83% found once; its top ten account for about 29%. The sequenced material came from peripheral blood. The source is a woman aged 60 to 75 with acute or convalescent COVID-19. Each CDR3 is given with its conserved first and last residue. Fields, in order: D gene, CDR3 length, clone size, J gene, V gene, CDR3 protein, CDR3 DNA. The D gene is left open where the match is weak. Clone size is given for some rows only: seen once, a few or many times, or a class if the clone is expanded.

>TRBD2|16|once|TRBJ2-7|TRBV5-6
CASSLAQRGVSYEQYF
TGTGCCAGCAGCTTGGCGCAGCGGGGGGTCTCCTACGAGCAGTACTTC
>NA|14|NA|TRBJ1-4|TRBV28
CASSSAATNEKLFF
TGTGCCAGCAGTTCCGCAGCAACTAATGAAAAACTGTTTTTT
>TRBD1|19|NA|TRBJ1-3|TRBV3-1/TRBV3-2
CASSQDFFGTGGSGNTIYF
TGTGCCAGCAGCCAAGATTTTTTCGGTACAGGGGGCTCTGGAAACACCATATATTTT
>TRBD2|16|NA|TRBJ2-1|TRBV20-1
CSASSGGAPRYNEQFF
TGCAGTGCTAGTAGCGGGGGGGCCCCTCGCTACAATGAGCAGTTCTTC
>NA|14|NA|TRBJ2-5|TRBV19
CASSDGLGQETQYF
TGTGCCTCCTCAGACGGACTCGGGCAAGAGACCCAGTACTTC
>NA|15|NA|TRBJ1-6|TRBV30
CAWSVQGSYNSPLHF
TGTGCCTGGAGTGTACAGGGCTCCTATAATTCACCCCTCCACTTT
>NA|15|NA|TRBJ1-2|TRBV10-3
CAISDAATGYYGYTF
TGTGCCATCAGTGACGCCGCTACGGGATACTATGGCTACACCTTC
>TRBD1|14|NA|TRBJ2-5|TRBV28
CASTYRDRVGTQYF
TGTGCCAGCACCTACCGGGACAGGGTTGGGACCCAGTACTTC
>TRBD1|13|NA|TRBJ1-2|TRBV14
CASSLWTGGGYTF
TGTGCCAGCAGCCTATGGACAGGGGGTGGCTACACCTTC
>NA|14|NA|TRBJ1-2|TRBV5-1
CASSSDRSRSGYTF
TGCGCCAGCAGCTCCGATCGGTCCCGGTCGGGCTACACCTTC
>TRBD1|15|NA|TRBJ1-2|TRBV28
CASSLRDRGSYGYTF
TGTGCCAGCAGTTTAAGGGACAGGGGCAGCTATGGCTACACCTTC
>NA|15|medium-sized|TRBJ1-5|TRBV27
CASSFGTNSNQPQHF
TGTGCCAGCAGTTTCGGGACAAATAGCAATCAGCCCCAGCATTTT
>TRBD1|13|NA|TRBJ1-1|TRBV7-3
CASSSDGQGKAFF
TGTGCCAGCAGCTCCGACGGACAGGGGAAAGCTTTCTTT
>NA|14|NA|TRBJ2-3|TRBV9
CASSQRTSTDTQYF
TGTGCCAGCAGCCAAAGGACTAGCACAGATACGCAGTATTTT
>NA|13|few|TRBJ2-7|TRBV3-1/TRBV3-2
CASSLGGAHGQYF
TGTGCCAGCAGCCTCGGCGGGGCGCACGGGCAGTACTTC
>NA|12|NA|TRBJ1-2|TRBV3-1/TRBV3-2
CASSQEQVYYAF
TGTGCCAGCAGCCAAGAACAGGTCTATTACGCCTTC
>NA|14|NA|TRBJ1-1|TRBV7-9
CASSQQATATEAFF
TGTGCCAGCAGCCAACAGGCCACGGCTACTGAAGCTTTCTTT
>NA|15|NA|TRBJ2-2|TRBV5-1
CASSLDDWQTGELFF
TGCGCCAGCAGCTTGGACGACTGGCAAACCGGGGAGCTGTTTTTT
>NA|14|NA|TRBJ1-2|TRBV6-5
CASREERGLYGYTF
TGTGCCAGCAGGGAGGAGCGGGGACTCTATGGCTACACCTTC
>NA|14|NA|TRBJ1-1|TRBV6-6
CASSKTGPNTEAFF
TGTGCCAGCAGTAAAACAGGCCCGAACACTGAAGCTTTCTTT
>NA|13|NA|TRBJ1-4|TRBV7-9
CATQIQGSEKLFF
TGTGCCACCCAGATTCAGGGTAGTGAAAAACTGTTTTTT
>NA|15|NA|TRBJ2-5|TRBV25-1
CASSEWLGGVETQYF
TGTGCCAGCAGTGAATGGCTAGGGGGAGTGGAGACCCAGTACTTC
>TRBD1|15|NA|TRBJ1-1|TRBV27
CASSLWGTENTEAFF
TGTGCCAGCAGTTTATGGGGGACAGAGAACACTGAAGCTTTCTTT
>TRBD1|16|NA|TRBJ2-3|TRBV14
CASSHLDRVFADTQYF
TGTGCCAGCAGCCACCTAGACAGGGTATTCGCAGATACGCAGTATTTT
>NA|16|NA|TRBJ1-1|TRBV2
CASSGRPAAGGTEAFF
TGTGCCAGCAGTGGACGCCCTGCCGCGGGAGGCACTGAAGCTTTCTTT
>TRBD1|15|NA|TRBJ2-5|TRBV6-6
CASSYYTGVQETQYF
TGTGCCAGCAGTTACTATACAGGGGTGCAAGAGACCCAGTACTTC
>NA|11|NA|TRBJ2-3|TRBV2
CASSGRSGEDF
TGTGCCAGCAGTGGAAGATCCGGGGAGGATTTT
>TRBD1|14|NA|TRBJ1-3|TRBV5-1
CASSPGQGGATIYF
TGCGCCAGCAGCCCGGGACAGGGGGGAGCCACCATATATTTT
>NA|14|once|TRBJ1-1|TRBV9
CASSVGRMNTEAFF
TGTGCCAGCAGCGTAGGCAGAATGAACACTGAAGCTTTCTTT
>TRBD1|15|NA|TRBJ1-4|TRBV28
CASSRTGGGLQKLFF
TGTGCCAGCAGCCGTACAGGGGGCGGCCTACAAAAACTGTTTTTT
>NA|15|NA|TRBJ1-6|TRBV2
CASSISTAINSPLHF
TGTGCCAGCAGTATTTCGACAGCTATTAATTCACCCCTCCACTTT
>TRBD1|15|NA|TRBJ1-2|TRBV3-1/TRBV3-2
CASSQPGTANYGYTF
TGTGCCAGCAGCCAACCTGGGACAGCTAACTATGGCTACACCTTC
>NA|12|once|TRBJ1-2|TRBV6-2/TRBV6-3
CASSYPEYGYTF
TGTGCCAGCAGTTACCCAGAATATGGCTACACCTTC
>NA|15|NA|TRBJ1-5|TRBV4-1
CASSQDRFVDRTQHF
TGCGCCAGCAGCCAAGATAGATTCGTCGACAGGACCCAGCATTTT
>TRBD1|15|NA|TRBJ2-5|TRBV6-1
CASSERGLDSETQYF
TGTGCCAGCAGTGAAAGGGGGCTAGATTCAGAGACCCAGTACTTC
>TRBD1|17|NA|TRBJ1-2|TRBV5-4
CASSLAGRQGADYGYTF
TGTGCCAGCAGCTTGGCGGGGAGACAGGGGGCGGACTATGGCTACACCTTC
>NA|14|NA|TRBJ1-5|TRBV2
CASSEASANQPQHF
TGTGCCAGCAGTGAAGCCTCAGCGAATCAGCCCCAGCATTTT
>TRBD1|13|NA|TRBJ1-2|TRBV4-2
CASSQGTGDGYTF
TGTGCCAGCAGCCAAGGGACAGGGGATGGCTACACCTTC
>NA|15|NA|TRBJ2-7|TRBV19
CASGRTGRGTYEQYF
TGTGCCAGTGGGAGGACAGGGAGGGGGACCTACGAGCAGTACTTC
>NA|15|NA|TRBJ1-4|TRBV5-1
CASSLNRETNEKLFF
TGCGCCAGCAGCTTAAACAGGGAGACTAATGAAAAACTGTTTTTT
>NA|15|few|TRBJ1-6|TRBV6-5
CASCLVGTNSSPLHF
TGTGCCAGCTGTCTGGTCGGGACAAACAGTTCACCCCTCCACTTT
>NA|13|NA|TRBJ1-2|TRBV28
CASTISGAYGYTF
TGTGCCAGCACCATAAGTGGGGCCTATGGCTACACCTTC
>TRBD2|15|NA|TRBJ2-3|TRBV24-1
CATSDFQGGTDTQYF
TGTGCCACCAGTGATTTCCAGGGAGGGACAGATACGCAGTATTTT
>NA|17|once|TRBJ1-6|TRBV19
CASSIGASAGIYSPLHF
TGTGCCAGTAGTATAGGAGCGTCCGCAGGGATCTACTCACCCCTCCACTTT
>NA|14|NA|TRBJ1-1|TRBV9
CASSATTARNEAFF
TGTGCCAGCAGCGCGACAACAGCACGGAATGAAGCTTTCTTT
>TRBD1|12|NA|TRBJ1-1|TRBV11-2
CAIRGRVTEAFF
TGTGCCATCAGGGGGCGCGTCACTGAAGCTTTCTTT
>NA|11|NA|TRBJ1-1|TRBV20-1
CSASQGSEAFF
TGCAGTGCTAGCCAGGGATCTGAAGCTTTCTTT
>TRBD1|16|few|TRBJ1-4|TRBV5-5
CASSLGWTGSREKLFF
TGTGCCAGCAGCTTGGGTTGGACAGGGAGTAGGGAAAAACTGTTTTTT
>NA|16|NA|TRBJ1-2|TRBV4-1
CASSQTTETALGGYTF
TGCGCCAGCAGCCAGACAACTGAGACAGCCCTAGGAGGCTACACCTTC
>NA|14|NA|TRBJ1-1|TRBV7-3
CASSYGQSNTEAFF
TGTGCCAGCAGTTACGGACAGAGTAACACTGAAGCTTTCTTT
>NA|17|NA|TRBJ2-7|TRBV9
CASSVLLRGRGTYEQYF
TGTGCCAGCAGCGTCCTTCTCAGGGGGCGGGGGACTTACGAGCAGTACTTC
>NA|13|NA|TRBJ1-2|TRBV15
CATSRDLRYGYTF
TGTGCCACCAGCAGAGATCTACGCTATGGCTACACCTTC
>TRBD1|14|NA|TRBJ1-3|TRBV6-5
CASSMTGAGNTIYF
TGTGCCAGCAGCATGACAGGGGCTGGAAACACCATATATTTT
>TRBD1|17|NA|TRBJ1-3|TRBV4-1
CASSQTRLRGSGNTIYF
TGCGCCAGCAGCCAAACTAGACTCAGGGGGTCTGGAAACACCATATATTTT
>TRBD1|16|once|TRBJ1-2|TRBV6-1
CASSEDRAAPNYGYTF
TGTGCCAGCAGTGAGGACAGGGCCGCACCTAACTATGGCTACACCTTC